The 14 T cell receptor beta chains in this list originate from one sample, sequenced in a study of cytomegalovirus exposure and HLA in healthy donors. Sequencing was performed with immunoSEQ multiplex PCR; in TCRdb, only in-frame clones are kept and a portion is missing. The sample consists of over 200,000 clones, almost 90% of them appearing once. The sample was PBMCs. The source is a young woman in good health and CMV-seronegative.

J is TRBJ2-7 and V is TRBV6-5; no clear D gene. CDR1 MNHEY and CDR2 SVGAGI come from the germline V gene. V was pared by 5 bases and J by 4 bases, with 12 bases between. The CDR3 spans 13 residues. CDR3 nucleotides: TGTGCCAGCAGTCCTCGAGGCAGATACGAGCAGTACGTC. Amino acids: CASSPRGRYEQYV.

The chain employs TRBV9 and TRBJ1-4; D remains unclear. Germline V CDR1 and CDR2: SGDLS, YYNGEE. The CDR3 is made up of 13 amino acids. V was shortened by 0 bases and J by 8 bases, with 8 bases between the two germline ends. The CDR3 spells CASSVGGGEKLFF. As DNA, the CDR3 is TGTGCCAGCAGCGTAGGTGGAGGGGAAAAACTGTTTTTT.

The V gene is TRBV7-2, the J gene TRBJ2-7, with a tentative D call TRBD1 (5 bases). V was cut by 1 base and J by 3 bases, with 16 bases left in between. The germline gives CDR1 SGHTA, CDR2 FQGNSA. The CDR3 runs 16 residues. The CDR3 DNA sequence: TGTGCCAGCAGCTTAGGTTGGCAGGGTTTTCACTACGAGCAGTACTTC. Its protein is CASSLGWQGFHYEQYF. Full variable domain (outside the CDR3, taken from reference TRBV7-2 and TRBJ2-7): GAGVSQSPSNKVTEKGKDVELRCDPISGHTALYWYRQSLGQGLEFLIYFQGNSAPDKSGLPSDRFSAERTGGSVSTLTIQRTQQEDSAVYLCASSLGWQGFHYEQYFGPGTRLTVT.

The count of this clone is one. The V and J genes are TRBV19 and TRBJ2-7, with D tentatively TRBD1 (5 bases). CDR3 size: 13 residues. V lost 3 bases and J 4 bases, leaving 10 bases between the germline ends. Germline V gene data show CDR1 as LNHDA and CDR2 as SQIVND (reference sequence). CDR3: CASSITTGYEQYF. The CDR3 coding sequence is TGTGCCAGTAGTATTACAACAGGTTACGAGCAGTACTTC.

The rearrangement joins TRBV7-9 to TRBJ2-7, with D possibly being TRBD2 (6 bases). Trimming shortened V by 7 bases and J by 4 bases, and 17 bases separated the two germline ends. Looked up from germline, CDR1 is SEHNR and CDR2 is FQNEAQ (reference sequence). This CDR3 has 14 residues. In nucleotides, the CDR3 is TGTGCCAGCACCCCCCTCGGGAGACGATACGAGCAGTACTTC. The encoded protein is CASTPLGRRYEQYF.

The CDR3 nucleotides read TGTGCCAGCAATGTAGTTAGCAATCAGCCCCAGCATTTT. It is translated as CASNVVSNQPQHF. This chain connects TRBV28 to TRBJ1-5; D call uncertain. The CDR3 runs 13 residues. Per germline, CDR1 MDHEN and CDR2 SYDVKM. Between the trimmed V and J ends, which lost 7 bases and 0 bases, there was a span of 7 bases.

DNA of the CDR3: TGTGCCTGGAGTGTAGGGGTCTCCTACGAGCAGTACTTC. Translation gives CAWSVGVSYEQYF. The chain links TRBV30 to TRBJ2-7, with D possibly TRBD1 on 5 matching bases. Germline V gives CDR1 GTSNPN, CDR2 SVGIG (reference sequence). This CDR3 has 13 residues. The ends were cut back, 0 bases at V and 0 bases at J, with 6 bases in the middle.

This clone was picked up one time. V gene TRBV7-8 combines with J gene TRBJ1-3; the match to TRBD1 covers 9 bases. Looked up from germline, CDR1 is SGHVS and CDR2 is FQNEAQ. The CDR3 runs 19 residues. V was clipped by 0 bases and J by 0 bases; unmatched bases: 9. The CDR3 is CASSLASGTGTNSGNTIYF. The CDR3 bases are TGTGCCAGCAGCTTAGCTTCCGGGACAGGGACCAACTCTGGAAACACCATATATTTT.

Of note for this clone: Compared with germline, one end of the junction differs, possibly owing to a read error. The chain joins TRBV29-1 to TRBJ2-5; D remains unclear. The CDR3 loop spans 12 amino acids. Germline V gene lookup returns CDR1 SQVTM and CDR2 ANQGSEA. CDR3 DNA sequence: TGCAACGTTGTACAAAGTCAAGAGACCCAGTACTTC. This gives the protein CNVVQSQETQYF. The full variable domain, with the rest looked up from reference TRBV29-1 and TRBJ2-5, is SAVISQKPSRDICQRGTSLTIQCQVDSQVTMMFWYRQQPGQSLTLIATANQGSEATYESGFVIDKFPISRPNLTFSTLTVSNMSPEDSSIYLCNVVQSQETQYFGPGTRLLVL.

The J gene is TRBJ2-1, the V gene TRBV28; D uncertain. Trimming cost V 2 bases and J 9 bases, with 8 bases left between them. The CDR3 contains 12 residues. Per the germline V gene, CDR1 is MDHEN and CDR2 is SYDVKM. DNA of the CDR3: TGTGCCAGCAGTTTACTTTCGGGTGAGCAGTTCTTC. Translation: CASSLLSGEQFF.

The chain couples TRBV6-1 to TRBJ2-5; 7 bases align to TRBD1. With 4 bases clipped from V and 5 bases from J, the junction kept 10 bases outside the gene matches. CDR1 MNHNS and CDR2 SASEGT come from the germline V gene. There are 15 residues in the CDR3. CDR3 sequence: CASSGWTGGRETQYF. The CDR3 bases are TGTGCCAGCAGTGGGTGGACAGGCGGGCGGGAGACCCAGTACTTC.

This sequence joins TRBV6-5 and TRBJ2-3; 10 nucleotides agree with TRBD1. Germline V gene sequence: CDR1 MNHEY, CDR2 SVGAGI. V lost 4 bases to trimming and J lost 3 bases; unmatched junction nucleotides: 4. This CDR3 has 15 residues. The CDR3 is CASSFGTGVTDTQYF. The CDR3 region has the DNA TGTGCCAGCAGTTTTGGGACAGGGGTTACAGATACGCAGTATTTT.

This sequence joins TRBV18 and TRBJ1-6; D may be TRBD1 (5 bases). Per the germline V gene, CDR1 is KGHSH and CDR2 is LQKENI. This CDR3 spans 13 amino acids. V gave up 3 bases and J gave up 6 bases, with 6 bases separating them. The CDR3 reads CASSPGLNSPLHF. CDR3 in DNA: TGTGCCAGCTCACCGGGACTTAATTCACCCCTCCACTTT.

The V and J genes are TRBV18 and TRBJ1-4, with D perhaps TRBD1 (6 bases). The CDR3 runs to 15 residues. Germline V gene sequence: CDR1 KGHSH, CDR2 LQKENI. V lost 2 bases and J lost 10, with 17 bases in between. CDR3 region: CASSPIQGWAGKLFF. In DNA form, the CDR3 reads TGTGCCAGCTCACCAATCCAGGGGTGGGCTGGAAAACTGTTTTTT. The entire variable domain, with the rest obtained from reference TRBV18 and TRBJ1-4, is as follows: NAGVMQNPRHLVRRRGQEARLRCSPMKGHSHVYWYRQLPEEGLKFMVYLQKENIIDESGMPKERFSAEFPKEGPSILRIQQVVRGDSAAYFCASSPIQGWAGKLFFGSGTQLSVL.